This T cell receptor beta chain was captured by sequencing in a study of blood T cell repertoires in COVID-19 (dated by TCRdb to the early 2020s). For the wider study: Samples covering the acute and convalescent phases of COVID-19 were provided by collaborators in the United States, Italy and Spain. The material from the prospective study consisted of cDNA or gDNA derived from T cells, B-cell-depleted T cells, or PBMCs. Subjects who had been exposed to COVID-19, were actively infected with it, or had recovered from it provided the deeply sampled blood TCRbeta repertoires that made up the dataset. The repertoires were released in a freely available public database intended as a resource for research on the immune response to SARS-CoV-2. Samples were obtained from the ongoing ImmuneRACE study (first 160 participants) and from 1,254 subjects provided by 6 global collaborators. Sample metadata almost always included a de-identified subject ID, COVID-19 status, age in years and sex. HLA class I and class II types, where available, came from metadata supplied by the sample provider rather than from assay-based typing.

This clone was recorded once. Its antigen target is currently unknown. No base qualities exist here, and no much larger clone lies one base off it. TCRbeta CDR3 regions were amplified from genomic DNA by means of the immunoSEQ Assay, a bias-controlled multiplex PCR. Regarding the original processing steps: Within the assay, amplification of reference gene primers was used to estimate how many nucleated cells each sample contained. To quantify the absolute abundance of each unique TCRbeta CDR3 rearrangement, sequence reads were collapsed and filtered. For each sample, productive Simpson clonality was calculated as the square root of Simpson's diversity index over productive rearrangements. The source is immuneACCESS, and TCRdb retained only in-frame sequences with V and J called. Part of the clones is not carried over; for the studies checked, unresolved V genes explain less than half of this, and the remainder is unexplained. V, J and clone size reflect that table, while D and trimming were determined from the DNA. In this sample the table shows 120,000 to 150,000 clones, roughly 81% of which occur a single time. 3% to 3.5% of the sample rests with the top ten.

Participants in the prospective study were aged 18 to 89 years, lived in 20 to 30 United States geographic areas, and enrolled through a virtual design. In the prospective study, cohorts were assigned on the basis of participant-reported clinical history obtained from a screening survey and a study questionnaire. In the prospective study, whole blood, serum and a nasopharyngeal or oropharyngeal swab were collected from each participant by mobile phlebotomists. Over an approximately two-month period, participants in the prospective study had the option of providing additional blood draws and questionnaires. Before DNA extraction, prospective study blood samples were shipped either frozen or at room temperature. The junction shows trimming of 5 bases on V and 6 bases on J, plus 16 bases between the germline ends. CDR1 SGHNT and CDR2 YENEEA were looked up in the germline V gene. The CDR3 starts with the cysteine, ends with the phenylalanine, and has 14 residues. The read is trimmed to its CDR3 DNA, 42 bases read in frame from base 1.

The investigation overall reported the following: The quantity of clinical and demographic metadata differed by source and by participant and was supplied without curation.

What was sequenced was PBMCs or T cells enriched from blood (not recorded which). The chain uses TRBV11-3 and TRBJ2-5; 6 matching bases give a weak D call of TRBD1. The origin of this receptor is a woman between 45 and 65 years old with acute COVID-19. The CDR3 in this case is CASSPDRTRQTQYF. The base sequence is TGTGCCAGCAGCCCCGACAGGACACGGCAGACCCAGTACTTC.